Listed below are T cell receptor beta chains from one sample, sequenced in a study of shared clonotypes between healthy human individuals. Repertoires were generated with immunoSEQ multiplex PCR, while TCRdb's copy carries only in-frame clones and drops some. This table holds millions of clones, 85% to 95% found once. Sequencing was done on a sample of naive CD4+ T cells from PBMCs. Every receptor here comes from a man aged 18 to 30 in good health. Some clones in this sample may be carry-over from other donors' samples. CDR3s include the opening cysteine and the closing phenylalanine or tryptophan. Each record gives: D gene, J gene, clone size, V gene, CDR3 protein, CDR3 DNA. A D gene is named only where the DNA matches it firmly. Clone size is given for some rows only: seen once, a few or many times, or a class if the clone is expanded.

d_call: TRBD1
j_call: TRBJ1-6
clone_size: .
v_call: TRBV30
cdr3_aa: CAWSVLGQGMPLHF
cdr3_nt: TGTGCCTGGAGTGTATTGGGACAGGGTATGCCCCTCCACTTT

d_call: TRBD2
j_call: TRBJ2-5
clone_size: .
v_call: TRBV7-9
cdr3_aa: CASSLVAGVGETQYF
cdr3_nt: TGTGCCAGCAGCTTAGTTGCGGGAGTGGGGGAGACCCAGTACTTC

d_call: .
j_call: TRBJ1-1
clone_size: few
v_call: TRBV19
cdr3_aa: CASSIRGTEAFF
cdr3_nt: TGTGCCAGTAGTATCAGGGGCACTGAAGCTTTCTTT

d_call: .
j_call: TRBJ2-1
clone_size: once
v_call: TRBV21-1
cdr3_aa: CAAGGGRQFF
cdr3_nt: TGTGCGGCAGGGGGAGGTAGGCAGTTCTTC

d_call: .
j_call: TRBJ2-1
clone_size: .
v_call: TRBV27
cdr3_aa: CASTLRQGGMHEQFF
cdr3_nt: TGTGCCAGCACCCTCCGGCAGGGTGGTATGCATGAGCAGTTCTTC

d_call: .
j_call: TRBJ2-7
clone_size: .
v_call: TRBV27
cdr3_aa: CASSSQSYEQYF
cdr3_nt: TGTGCCAGCAGTTCGCAGAGTTACGAGCAGTACTTC

d_call: .
j_call: TRBJ2-7
clone_size: .
v_call: TRBV2
cdr3_aa: CASSVNPGRGGEQYF
cdr3_nt: TGTGCCAGCAGTGTTAATCCCGGTCGGGGCGGGGAGCAGTACTTC

d_call: .
j_call: TRBJ1-1
clone_size: .
v_call: TRBV7-3
cdr3_aa: CASSRRVNTEAFF
cdr3_nt: TGTGCCAGCAGCCGCAGGGTGAACACTGAAGCTTTCTTT

d_call: TRBD2
j_call: TRBJ2-3
clone_size: .
v_call: TRBV5-4
cdr3_aa: CAGSREPIYSGMNTDTQYF
cdr3_nt: TGTGCCGGCAGCCGAGAACCCATTTATAGCGGGATGAACACAGATACGCAGTATTTT

d_call: TRBD1
j_call: TRBJ1-6
clone_size: .
v_call: TRBV2
cdr3_aa: CASHLDRDNSPLHF
cdr3_nt: TGTGCCAGCCACCTCGACAGGGACAATTCACCCCTCCACTTT

d_call: TRBD1
j_call: TRBJ1-4
clone_size: few
v_call: TRBV7-9
cdr3_aa: CASSPRQGYEKLFF
cdr3_nt: TGTGCCAGCAGCCCCCGACAGGGCTATGAAAAACTGTTTTTT

d_call: TRBD1
j_call: TRBJ2-5
clone_size: .
v_call: TRBV2
cdr3_aa: CASSVGQGRETQYF
cdr3_nt: TGTGCCAGCAGCGTCGGACAGGGTCGAGAGACCCAGTACTTC

d_call: .
j_call: TRBJ2-3
clone_size: .
v_call: TRBV28
cdr3_aa: CASSLWGQGSTDTQYF
cdr3_nt: TGTGCCAGCAGTTTATGGGGCCAGGGATCAACAGATACGCAGTATTTT

d_call: .
j_call: TRBJ1-2
clone_size: .
v_call: TRBV6-5
cdr3_aa: CASSYSGRNYGYTF
cdr3_nt: TGTGCCAGCAGTTACTCCGGCAGAAACTATGGCTACACCTTC

d_call: .
j_call: TRBJ2-7
clone_size: .
v_call: TRBV11-2
cdr3_aa: CASSYNRRNVWTYEQYF
cdr3_nt: TGTGCCAGCAGCTACAACAGGCGGAACGTTTGGACCTACGAGCAGTACTTC

d_call: TRBD2
j_call: TRBJ2-1
clone_size: .
v_call: TRBV18
cdr3_aa: CASSPQRGDPGGNEQFF
cdr3_nt: TGTGCCAGCTCACCCCAACGGGGAGACCCGGGGGGGAATGAGCAGTTCTTC

d_call: .
j_call: TRBJ2-3
clone_size: .
v_call: TRBV14
cdr3_aa: CASSQVPGQLLADTQYF
cdr3_nt: TGTGCCAGCAGCCAAGTGCCAGGACAGCTCCTCGCAGATACGCAGTATTTT

d_call: TRBD2
j_call: TRBJ2-7
clone_size: .
v_call: TRBV28
cdr3_aa: CASREGLAAYEQYF
cdr3_nt: TGTGCCAGCAGGGAGGGACTAGCGGCCTACGAGCAGTACTTC

d_call: .
j_call: TRBJ2-1
clone_size: .
v_call: TRBV27
cdr3_aa: CASSDSGWYGSNEQFF
cdr3_nt: TGTGCCAGCAGCGACAGCGGGTGGTATGGGAGCAATGAGCAGTTCTTC

d_call: .
j_call: TRBJ2-5
clone_size: .
v_call: TRBV7-8
cdr3_aa: CASSVGLTAALGKETQYF
cdr3_nt: TGTGCCAGCAGCGTAGGCCTCACGGCAGCCCTGGGCAAAGAGACCCAGTACTTC

d_call: TRBD1
j_call: TRBJ1-5
clone_size: .
v_call: TRBV5-6
cdr3_aa: CVSSSQGAQPQHF
cdr3_nt: TGTGTCAGCAGCTCTCAGGGGGCTCAGCCCCAGCATTTT

d_call: .
j_call: TRBJ2-4
clone_size: .
v_call: TRBV28
cdr3_aa: CASSRVGGDIQYF
cdr3_nt: TGTGCCAGCAGCCGCGTTGGGGGAGACATTCAGTACTTC

d_call: .
j_call: TRBJ2-2
clone_size: .
v_call: TRBV30
cdr3_aa: CAWRKQGTGELFF
cdr3_nt: TGTGCCTGGAGGAAACAGGGCACCGGGGAGCTGTTTTTT

d_call: .
j_call: TRBJ2-2
clone_size: .
v_call: TRBV6-5
cdr3_aa: CASSSLGGELFF
cdr3_nt: TGTGCCAGCAGTTCGTTGGGCGGGGAGCTGTTTTTT

d_call: .
j_call: TRBJ1-1
clone_size: .
v_call: TRBV18
cdr3_aa: CASSLSQERSTEAFF
cdr3_nt: TGTGCCAGCTCACTATCTCAAGAGCGGTCCACTGAAGCTTTCTTT

d_call: .
j_call: TRBJ1-1
clone_size: .
v_call: TRBV7-9
cdr3_aa: CASSVSGSRGGFGAFF
cdr3_nt: TGTGCCAGCAGCGTATCGGGGTCGAGGGGAGGCTTCGGGGCTTTCTTT

d_call: .
j_call: TRBJ1-2
clone_size: .
v_call: TRBV28
cdr3_aa: CASSLILTEGYTF
cdr3_nt: TGTGCCAGCAGTTTAATATTGACGGAGGGCTACACCTTC

d_call: TRBD1
j_call: TRBJ1-5
clone_size: .
v_call: TRBV11-2
cdr3_aa: CASSFQTGEGQPQHF
cdr3_nt: TGTGCCAGCAGCTTCCAGACAGGGGAGGGACAGCCCCAGCATTTT

d_call: .
j_call: TRBJ1-5
clone_size: .
v_call: TRBV28
cdr3_aa: CASSSLFTGYQPQHF
cdr3_nt: TGTGCCAGCAGTTCCCTTTTCACGGGATATCAGCCCCAGCATTTT

d_call: .
j_call: TRBJ1-6
clone_size: .
v_call: TRBV5-4
cdr3_aa: CASSLARNNSPLHF
cdr3_nt: TGTGCCAGCAGCCTGGCCAGAAATAATTCACCCCTCCACTTT

d_call: .
j_call: TRBJ1-5
clone_size: .
v_call: TRBV18
cdr3_aa: CASSLGADQPQHF
cdr3_nt: TGTGCCAGCTCCCTGGGGGCAGATCAGCCCCAGCATTTT

d_call: TRBD2
j_call: TRBJ2-5
clone_size: .
v_call: TRBV9
cdr3_aa: CASSVASGRETQYF
cdr3_nt: TGTGCCAGCAGCGTAGCTAGCGGGAGGGAGACCCAGTACTTC

d_call: TRBD1
j_call: TRBJ2-7
clone_size: .
v_call: TRBV28
cdr3_aa: CASSLTGGSYEQYF
cdr3_nt: TGTGCCAGCAGCCTGACAGGGGGCTCCTACGAGCAGTACTTC

d_call: .
j_call: TRBJ1-4
clone_size: .
v_call: TRBV4-3
cdr3_aa: CASSQGGPLATNEKLFF
cdr3_nt: TGCGCCAGCAGCCAAGGGGGGCCGCTTGCAACTAATGAAAAACTGTTTTTT

d_call: TRBD2
j_call: TRBJ2-7
clone_size: once
v_call: TRBV4-2
cdr3_aa: CASSRGLAGYEQYF
cdr3_nt: TGTGCCAGCAGCCGCGGACTAGCGGGGTACGAGCAGTACTTC

d_call: TRBD1
j_call: TRBJ2-7
clone_size: .
v_call: TRBV14
cdr3_aa: CASSPRRGHEQYF
cdr3_nt: TGTGCCAGCAGCCCGCGTAGGGGGCACGAGCAGTACTTC

d_call: .
j_call: TRBJ1-2
clone_size: .
v_call: TRBV11-2
cdr3_aa: CASRALGSAYGYTF
cdr3_nt: TGTGCCAGCAGAGCCTTGGGGTCGGCGTATGGCTACACCTTC

d_call: TRBD2
j_call: TRBJ2-1
clone_size: .
v_call: TRBV18
cdr3_aa: CASSPGLAGNYNEQFF
cdr3_nt: TGTGCCAGCTCACCTGGGCTAGCGGGAAACTACAATGAGCAGTTCTTC

d_call: .
j_call: TRBJ1-2
clone_size: .
v_call: TRBV10-1
cdr3_aa: CASSAGTGAGGGYTF
cdr3_nt: TGCGCCAGCAGTGCTGGGACTGGCGCGGGGGGCGGCTACACCTTC

d_call: .
j_call: TRBJ1-5
clone_size: .
v_call: TRBV20-1
cdr3_aa: CSARDNQPQHF
cdr3_nt: TGCAGTGCTAGAGACAATCAGCCCCAGCATTTT

d_call: TRBD2
j_call: TRBJ2-1
clone_size: .
v_call: TRBV5-6
cdr3_aa: CASSLIGLAGPNEQFF
cdr3_nt: TGTGCCAGCAGCTTAATAGGACTAGCGGGACCCAATGAGCAGTTCTTC

d_call: .
j_call: TRBJ1-5
clone_size: .
v_call: TRBV7-2
cdr3_aa: CASSLARDGWAAQHF
cdr3_nt: TGTGCCAGCAGCTTAGCAAGAGACGGCTGGGCGGCCCAGCATTTT

d_call: .
j_call: TRBJ2-1
clone_size: once
v_call: TRBV18
cdr3_aa: CASSSATSNEQFF
cdr3_nt: TGTGCCAGCTCATCCGCGACAAGCAATGAGCAGTTCTTC